Shown below are 19 T cell receptor beta chains from a single sample sequenced in a study of blood T cell repertoires in COVID-19. The data were produced by immunoSEQ multiplex PCR, yet TCRdb's version contains in-frame clones alone and is incomplete. The table records some 300,000 clones, 90% of them present only once. Sample: peripheral blood. The origin of the receptors is a woman in her 40s with COVID-19, enrolled during active disease.

The chain couples TRBV27 to TRBJ2-3; 10 bases match TRBD2. Germline lookup yields CDR1 MNHEY and CDR2 SMNVEV (reference sequence). J gave up 10 bases and V 5 bases, and 3 bases lay outside the gene matches. The CDR3 is 12 residues long. The CDR3 reads CASSPSGSPQYF. The DNA for the CDR3 is TGTGCCAGCAGTCCTAGCGGGAGCCCGCAGTATTTT.

The V call is TRBV2, the J call TRBJ2-7; the D is unclear. Per germline, CDR1 SNHLY and CDR2 FYNNEI. The CDR3 covers 14 residues. V gave up 0 bases and J gave up 4 bases, with 10 bases separating them. The DNA of the CDR3 is TGTGCCAGCAGTGAAGCCCGACTGATGTACGAGCAGTACTTC. Translated: CASSEARLMYEQYF.

The CDR3 bases are TGTGCCATCAGTGACTCGCAGTCTAATGAAAAACTGTTTTTT. It translates to CAISDSQSNEKLFF. The V and J genes are TRBV10-3 and TRBJ1-4; D ambiguous. This CDR3 is built from 14 residues. Trimming pared 3 bases from V and 3 bases from J, leaving 8 bases between. From germline, CDR1 is ENHRY and CDR2 SYGVKD.

V is TRBV6-2 or TRBV6-3 and J is TRBJ2-5, with 7 bases aligning to TRBD1. Trimming took 0 bases from V and 1 from J; bases not matched to a gene: 11. Looked up from germline, CDR1 is MNHEY and CDR2 is SVGEGT. This CDR3 has 18 amino acids. CDR3 sequence (DNA): TGTGCCAGCAGTTACTCGAATACGGGGACAGTGGGCCAAGAGACCCAGTACTTC. This encodes CASSYSNTGTVGQETQYF.

V is TRBV7-2 and J is TRBJ1-5; D is perhaps TRBD1 (5 bases). Trimming cost V 5 bases and J 6 bases, with 14 bases left between them. This CDR3 has 14 amino acids. CDR1 and CDR2 (germline): SGHTA, FQGNSA. The CDR3 sequence is CASSGAGWGQPQHF. As DNA, the CDR3 is TGTGCCAGCAGCGGGGCAGGGTGGGGTCAGCCCCAGCATTTT. The full variable domain, rest sourced from reference TRBV7-2 and TRBJ1-5, is GAGVSQSPSNKVTEKGKDVELRCDPISGHTALYWYRQSLGQGLEFLIYFQGNSAPDKSGLPSDRFSAERTGGSVSTLTIQRTQQEDSAVYLCASSGAGWGQPQHFGDGTRLSIL.

This rearrangement joins TRBV2 to TRBJ1-1, with a tentative D call TRBD1 (5 bases). Germline CDR1 is SNHLY and CDR2 is FYNNEI. Trimming took 2 bases from V and 11 from J, leaving 24 bases between them. The CDR3 runs 16 residues. The CDR3 loop is CASSERRGPSNEMAFF. The CDR3 nucleotides are TGTGCCAGCAGTGAAAGGCGGGGCCCGAGCAACGAGATGGCTTTCTTT. Using reference TRBV2 and TRBJ1-1 for the parts outside the CDR3, the full variable domain is EPEVTQTPSHQVTQMGQEVILRCVPISNHLYFYWYRQILGQKVEFLVSFYNNEISEKSEIFDDQFSVERPDGSNFTLKIRSTKLEDSAMYFCASSERRGPSNEMAFFGQGTRLTVV.

V gene TRBV7-9 combines with J gene TRBJ2-7; TRBD2 matches at 9 bases. Germline V gives CDR1 SEHNR, CDR2 FQNEAQ (reference sequence). The ends lost 1 base at V and 2 bases at J; junction bases unmatched: 3. The CDR3 runs 15 residues. In DNA, the CDR3 is TGTGCCAGCAGCTTAGTGGCGGGAGGGACCTACGAGCAGTACTTC. Its translation is CASSLVAGGTYEQYF.

The V and J genes are TRBV7-8 and TRBJ1-1; weak D call: TRBD1 (5 bases). With 5 bases removed from V and 0 bases from J, the gap between germline ends came to 19 bases. This CDR3 comprises 17 residues. Looked up from germline, CDR1 is SGHVS and CDR2 is FQNEAQ. The chain's CDR3 is CASSPRRITGVNTEAFF. The CDR3 nucleotides are TGTGCCAGCAGCCCAAGGCGGATTACAGGAGTGAACACTGAAGCTTTCTTT.

The CDR3 here is CASSSDWGRDNYGYTF. The CDR3 bases are TGTGCCAGCAGCAGCGATTGGGGGAGGGATAACTATGGCTACACCTTC. The chain combines TRBV5-6 with TRBJ1-2; a possible D gene is TRBD1 (5 bases). Trimming removed 4 bases from V and 1 base from J, with 17 bases in between. The CDR3 runs to 16 residues. Looked up from germline, CDR1 is SGHDT and CDR2 is YYEEEE.

The J gene is TRBJ2-7, the V gene TRBV4-3; no firm D call. Deletions cut 0 bases from V and 0 bases from J, with 9 bases between. This CDR3 has 15 amino acids. The germline V gene has CDR1 LGHNA and CDR2 YSLEER. The CDR3 loop is CASSQEQLGSYEQYF. The DNA for the CDR3 is TGCGCCAGCAGCCAAGAGCAACTTGGCTCCTACGAGCAGTACTTC.

The V gene is TRBV30, the J gene TRBJ1-2; TRBD1 is a possible D gene (6 bases). Germline loops: CDR1 GTSNPN, CDR2 SVGIG (reference sequence). The CDR3 runs 14 residues. V dropped 4 bases and J dropped 8 bases, with 20 bases sitting between them. CDR3 in DNA: TGTGCCTGGACAATTGGGCAGGGGTTACGAGGCTACACCTTC. Translating gives CAWTIGQGLRGYTF.

A single count supports this clone. This chain links TRBV28 with TRBJ1-5, with 9 positions matching TRBD1. The CDR3 is made up of 15 amino acids. Losses at the gene ends were 5 bases for V and 6 bases for J; bases not matched to a gene: 8. CDR1 MDHEN and CDR2 SYDVKM come from the germline V gene. For the CDR3, the DNA is TGTGCCAGCAGTCCCAGACAGGGGGTAGGTCAGCCCCAGCATTTT. Its translation is CASSPRQGVGQPQHF.

The chain recombines TRBV7-9 with TRBJ2-3; D not resolved. Looked up from germline, CDR1 is SEHNR and CDR2 is FQNEAQ (reference sequence). Trimming left V 1 base short and J 1 base short, with 6 bases between. The CDR3 contains 14 residues. The chain's CDR3 is CASSLGVGTDTQYF. In nucleotides, the CDR3 is TGTGCCAGCAGCTTAGGAGTTGGCACAGATACGCAGTATTTT.

The V gene is TRBV27, the J gene TRBJ2-2, with 7 bases that match TRBD2. Germline V gene data show CDR1 as MNHEY and CDR2 as SMNVEV (reference sequence). The V and J ends lost 6 bases and 5 bases, in that order; junction bases with no gene match: 6. This CDR3 spans 14 amino acids. CDR3 sequence (DNA): TGTGCCAGCAGGCCGGGGGGTCGGACCGGGGAGCTGTTTTTT. Its protein is CASRPGGRTGELFF.

The chain links TRBV19 to TRBJ1-2, with 9 nucleotides matching TRBD1. The trim removed 5 bases at V and 10 bases at J, leaving 11 bases unmatched. CDR1 is LNHDA, CDR2 SQIVND, per germline (reference sequence). The CDR3 is made up of 14 amino acids. Written as DNA, the CDR3 is TGTGCCAGTAGTCGACCCGGGACAGGGAACGACTACACCTTC. Translated: CASSRPGTGNDYTF.

The chain recombines TRBV18 with TRBJ1-2; 11 nucleotides match TRBD1. The CDR3 runs 16 residues. Germline CDR1 reads KGHSH; CDR2 reads LQKENI. With 3 bases clipped from V and 5 bases from J, the junction kept 8 bases outside the gene matches. The CDR3 nucleotides read TGTGCCAGCTCACCTTCCTGGGACAGGGGGGTTTATGGCTACACCTTC. Its protein product is CASSPSWDRGVYGYTF.

The V and J genes are TRBV7-9 and TRBJ2-3, with D maybe TRBD1 (5 bases). CDR1 is SEHNR, CDR2 FQNEAQ, per germline (reference sequence). There are 14 residues in the CDR3. V shed 3 bases and J shed 2 bases, with 9 bases lying between them. The CDR3 nucleotides are TGTGCCAGCAGCTTGGGCAGGGTCACAGATACGCAGTATTTT. Its translation is CASSLGRVTDTQYF.

The gene calls are TRBV7-9 and TRBJ1-1, with 7 bases lining up with TRBD1. The V gene's germline CDR1 is SEHNR and CDR2 FQNEAQ (reference sequence). The CDR3 runs to 15 residues. V was clipped by 2 bases and J by 4 bases; unmatched bases: 7. The CDR3 sequence is CASSLRGTAGTEAFF. The CDR3 DNA is TGTGCCAGCAGCTTAAGAGGGACAGCTGGCACTGAAGCTTTCTTT.

The V gene is TRBV25-1, the J gene TRBJ2-7; TRBD2 agrees at 13 bases. CDR3 size: 15 residues. Germline values: CDR1 MGHDK, CDR2 SYGVNS. The V and J ends lost 7 bases and 4 bases, in that order; junction bases with no gene match: 7. CDR3 coding DNA: TGTGCCAGCACTAGGACTAGCGGGAGTTTGTACGAGCAGTACTTC. Translation gives CASTRTSGSLYEQYF.